Sequencing of this TCR beta chain was carried out in a study of human thymus T cells. From resections taken during corrective heart surgery, the thymus tissue was obtained. Corrective surgery for congenital heart defects was being performed on the healthy Finnish infants who served as donors. General study findings and limits: It looked as if thymic and blood repertoires used V and J genes in a biased way. Highly overlapping thymic repertoires in unrelated individuals were reported by related research.

Some clones are missing from TCRdb's copy, which holds only in-frame ones; the method was immunoSEQ multiplex PCR. The sample holds around 130,000 clones, over 85% seen once. Comment on this clone: Its antigen is as yet unknown.

There are 13 residues in the CDR3. Germline CDR1 is GTSNPN and CDR2 is SVGIG (reference sequence). Trimming removed 5 bases at V and 9 bases at J, with 17 bases between. Input material: thymus tissue. This clonotype was obtained from a boy under two years old with a congenital heart defect but otherwise immunologically healthy. The chain combines TRBV30 with TRBJ2-1; tentatively, D is TRBD1 or TRBD2 (5 bases each). CDR3 nucleotide sequence: TGTGCCTGGGGGCGTGGGGGTGCGGCTGAGCAGTTCTTC. This codes for CAWGRGGAAEQFF.